Below, 21 T cell receptor beta chains from the same sample are listed, as sequenced in a study of T-cell memory formation after mild COVID-19 (dated by TCRdb to the early 2020s). Library preparation used 5' RACE. Sequencing took place on an Illumina NovaSeq 6000. TCRdb itself trimmed the public reads at Q25 with fastp, ran MiXCR and retained productive beta chains. Rows merge per CDR3 protein into single entries with the most common DNA and genes. In all, the sample holds around 300,000 distinct CDR3 sequences, and over 15% of those were seen once. Together, the top ten hold 20% to 25% of the sample. The sample taken for sequencing was PBMCs or a T cell subset sorted from them (not recorded which). Source of these receptors: a man younger than 30 who had mild COVID-19 (a few samples of this study predate the infection). The sample titles of this study are shuffled in the database, so cell type and time point are left out; the donor was told from shared clones.

At least ten counts were recorded for this clonotype. The gene calls are TRBV7-9 and TRBJ2-1; D gene ambiguous. Trimming pared 5 bases from V and 4 bases from J, leaving 15 bases between. The V gene's germline CDR1 is SEHNR and CDR2 FQNEAQ (reference sequence). The CDR3 extends over 15 amino acids. CDR3 sequence: CASSPKDPTYNEQFF. CDR3 in DNA: TGTGCCAGCAGCCCCAAGGACCCCACATACAATGAGCAGTTCTTC.

The chain recombines TRBV4-2 with TRBJ2-1; D not certain. The V and J ends lost 5 bases and 5 bases respectively, with 10 bases between them. In germline, CDR1 is LGHNA, CDR2 YNFKEQ. This CDR3 comprises 13 residues. CDR3 loop: CASSNLGNNEQFF. CDR3 nucleotide sequence: TGTGCCAGCAGCAACCTCGGTAACAATGAGCAGTTCTTC.

The V and J genes are TRBV7-9 and TRBJ1-2; a weak D match, TRBD1 (5 bases). The CDR3 spans 14 residues. Germline CDR1 is SEHNR and CDR2 is FQNEAQ (reference sequence). Trimming cost V 4 bases and J 0 bases, with 9 bases left between them. The CDR3 reads CASSSHRTNYGYTF. The CDR3 nucleotides read TGTGCCAGCAGCTCTCACAGGACTAACTATGGCTACACCTTC.

In its sample, this clonotype was seen a few times. This chain connects TRBV6-5 to TRBJ2-7; no firm D call. The germline V gene encodes CDR1 MNHEY and CDR2 SVGAGI. V was shortened by 8 bases and J by 5 bases, with 19 bases between the two germline ends. The CDR3 covers 14 residues. CDR3 sequence (DNA): TGTGCCAGCCGCTCAGGTCGAGCAGGCCACGAGCAGTACTTC. Its translation: CASRSGRAGHEQYF.

The genes are TRBV7-9 and TRBJ1-4; 11 bases are shared with TRBD1. In germline, CDR1 is SEHNR, CDR2 FQNEAQ (reference sequence). With V trimmed by 5 bases and J by 7 bases, 6 bases remained unmatched. This CDR3 comprises 15 residues. CDR3: CASSPRTGGIEKLFF. The DNA for the CDR3 is TGTGCCAGCAGCCCCAGGACAGGGGGCATTGAAAAACTGTTTTTT.

The V and J genes are TRBV5-1 and TRBJ2-2; D call uncertain. V dropped 4 bases and J dropped 0 bases, with 7 bases sitting between them. Germline loops: CDR1 SGHRS, CDR2 YFSETQ. This CDR3 has 14 residues. The CDR3 DNA reads as TGCGCCAGCAGCGGCCCCGCGAACACCGGGGAGCTGTTTTTT. Translated: CASSGPANTGELFF. The whole variable domain, filled in from reference TRBV5-1 and TRBJ2-2, reads KAGVTQTPRYLIKTRGQQVTLSCSPISGHRSVSWYQQTPGQGLQFLFEYFSETQRNKGNFPGRFSGRQFSNSRSEMNVSTLELGDSALYLCASSGPANTGELFFGEGSRLTVL.

The chain carries TRBV20-1 and TRBJ2-7, with D unclear. This CDR3 is built from 13 residues. V was pared by 5 bases and J by 4 bases, with 15 bases between. Looked up from germline, CDR1 is DFQATT and CDR2 is SNEGSKA (reference sequence). CDR3 DNA sequence: TGCAGTGCTTCCGGTGGGGTCGGGTACGAGCAGTACTTC. This encodes CSASGGVGYEQYF.

This clonotype was seen repeatedly, ten times or more. The chain has TRBV2 and TRBJ2-5; TRBD2 matches at 7 bases. V shed 11 bases, J shed 0 bases, and the junction held 6 bases outside the gene matches. Germline CDR1 reads SNHLY; CDR2 reads FYNNEI. The CDR3 covers 13 residues. CDR3 sequence (DNA): TGTGCCTCGCTCAGCGGGGACCAAGAGACCCAGTACTTC. This translates into CASLSGDQETQYF. Full variable domain (missing parts from reference TRBV2 and TRBJ2-5): EPEVTQTPSHQVTQMGQEVILRCVPISNHLYFYWYRQILGQKVEFLVSFYNNEISEKSEIFDDQFSVERPDGSNFTLKIRSTKLEDSAMYFCASLSGDQETQYFGPGTRLLVL.

This chain connects TRBV24-1 to TRBJ2-3; 7 bases line up with TRBD2. CDR3 size: 18 residues. Per germline, CDR1 KGHDR and CDR2 SFDVKD. V lost 3 bases to trimming and J lost 2 bases; unmatched junction nucleotides: 13. CDR3 amino acids: CATSDPRAREGLTDTQYF. CDR3 nucleotides: TGTGCCACCAGTGATCCTCGGGCCAGGGAGGGACTCACAGATACGCAGTATTTT.

Only a few counts were recorded for this clonotype. The chain uses TRBV4-1 and TRBJ1-5; tentative D call: TRBD1 (5 bases). Trimming cost V 8 bases and J 0 bases, with 14 bases left between them. The germline V gene encodes CDR1 MGHRA and CDR2 YSYEKL. The CDR3 consists of 15 residues. CDR3 amino acids: CASRKTGASNQPQHF. As DNA, the CDR3 is TGCGCCAGCCGTAAAACCGGGGCTAGCAATCAGCCCCAGCATTTT.

There are a few counts of this clonotype. The rearrangement links TRBV12-3 or TRBV12-4 to TRBJ1-3; D unclear. V lost 2 bases and J 1 base, leaving 15 bases between the germline ends. The CDR3 runs 17 residues. CDR3 coding DNA: TGTGCCAGCAGTTTATGGGCGGTTTCCGGGTCTGGAAACACCATATATTTT. This codes for CASSLWAVSGSGNTIYF.

The J gene is TRBJ2-7, the V gene TRBV4-1; TRBD2 agrees at 13 bases. Germline assignment: CDR1 MGHRA and CDR2 YSYEKL. This CDR3 has 16 residues. V was pared by 2 bases and J by 5 bases, with 6 bases of the junction left unmatched. CDR3 nucleotides: TGCGCCAGCAGCCAACAGGGGACTAGCGGGGTCCACGAGCAGTACTTC. Translation gives CASSQQGTSGVHEQYF.

Points on this clonotype: One base away lies a much larger clone, so this may be a sequencing read error. This CDR3 is CASSFTGTGRDTQYF. CDR3 DNA: TGTGCCAGCAGCTTCACCGGGACAGGGAGAGATACGCAGTATTTT. V and J are TRBV5-4 and TRBJ2-3; 9 nucleotides agree with TRBD1. Germline loops: CDR1 SGHNT, CDR2 YYREEE (reference sequence). This CDR3 is 15 amino acids long. V was clipped by 2 bases and J by 5 bases; unmatched bases: 6.

The table lists this clonotype with a few counts. J is TRBJ1-1 and V is TRBV29-1; possibly TRBD1 for D (6 bases). Germline V lookup: CDR1 SQVTM, CDR2 ANQGSEA. CDR3 length: 13 residues. The germline V and J ends were trimmed by 5 bases and 5 bases, with 15 bases remaining between them. The CDR3 DNA sequence: TGCAGCGTTCTTGGGGGCAGAGGAACTGAAGCTTTCTTT. Residues: CSVLGGRGTEAFF.

This clonotype was seen only a few times. In nucleotides, the CDR3 is TGTGCCATCAGGGACCCGTTGCGGAACATTAACACTGAAGCTTTCTTT. It specifies CAIRDPLRNINTEAFF. The chain carries TRBV10-3 and TRBJ1-1; D not resolved. This CDR3 spans 16 amino acids. The ends were cut back, 6 bases at V and 2 bases at J, with 19 bases in the middle. Per germline, CDR1 ENHRY and CDR2 SYGVKD.

This clonotype came up a few times. This may come from a read error, since a much larger clone is one base off. This chain joins TRBV11-2 and TRBJ2-3, with 11 bases fitting TRBD2. With V trimmed by 3 bases and J by 2 bases, 1 base remained unmatched. Germline lookup yields CDR1 SGHAT and CDR2 FQNNGV. CDR3 length: 15 amino acids. CDR3 region: CASSFSGGDTDTQYF. The CDR3 bases are TGTGCCAGCAGCTTTAGCGGGGGGGACACAGATACGCAGTATTTT.

J is TRBJ2-5 and V is TRBV6-5; TRBD2 might be the D (5 bases). This CDR3 contains 14 residues. The germline gives CDR1 MNHEY, CDR2 SVGAGI. Trimming shortened V by 2 bases and J by 7 bases, and 14 bases separated the two germline ends. The CDR3 sequence is CASSYAGVRGTQYF. The CDR3 DNA is TGTGCCAGCAGTTACGCGGGCGTACGAGGGACCCAGTACTTC.

The rearrangement uses TRBV5-1 and TRBJ2-5; maybe TRBD2 (5 bases). V was clipped by 5 bases and J by 5 bases, with 10 bases between them. The CDR3 spans 12 residues. The V gene's germline CDR1 is SGHRS and CDR2 YFSETQ. This CDR3 is CASSVPGETQYF. The CDR3 DNA is TGCGCCAGCAGTGTACCGGGGGAGACCCAGTACTTC.

This clonotype came up a few times. The chain carries TRBV7-9 and TRBJ2-7; 8 bases match TRBD2. The ends lost 5 bases at V and 3 bases at J; junction bases unmatched: 12. Germline CDR1 is SEHNR and CDR2 is FQNEAQ (reference sequence). The length of the CDR3 is 16 residues. The CDR3 is CASSPRTGTSVYEQYF. CDR3 sequence (DNA): TGTGCCAGCAGCCCCCGGACCGGGACTAGTGTCTACGAGCAGTACTTC. Filled out from reference TRBV7-9 and TRBJ2-7, the complete variable domain reads DTGVSQNPRHKITKRGQNVTFRCDPISEHNRLYWYRQTLGQGPEFLTYFQNEAQLEKSRLLSDRFSAERPKGSFSTLEIQRTEQGDSAMYLCASSPRTGTSVYEQYFGPGTRLTVT.

The chain recombines TRBV3-1 with TRBJ1-5; D not certain. Germline-derived CDR1 and CDR2 are LGHDT and YNNKEL (reference sequence). The CDR3 runs to 14 residues. Trimming shortened V by 4 bases and J by 6 bases, and 13 bases separated the two germline ends. This CDR3 reads CASSLGGLTQPQHF. Written as DNA, the CDR3 is TGTGCCAGCAGCCTGGGAGGGCTTACTCAGCCCCAGCATTTT. Based on the CDR3 plus reference TRBV3-1 and TRBJ1-5, the full variable domain is DTAVSQTPKYLVTQMGNDKSIKCEQNLGHDTMYWYKQDSKKFLKIMFSYNNKELIINETVPNRFSPKSPDKAHLNLHINSLELGDSAVYFCASSLGGLTQPQHFGDGTRLSIL.

This clonotype showed up many times. This chain connects TRBV5-4 to TRBJ1-1; the D gene is possibly TRBD1 (6 bases). There are 15 residues in the CDR3. Germline values: CDR1 SGHNT, CDR2 YYREEE (reference sequence). Trimming shortened V by 2 bases and J by 7 bases, and 18 bases separated the two germline ends. CDR3 in amino acids: CASSFEIGGQGEAFF. DNA for the CDR3: TGTGCCAGCAGCTTTGAGATCGGGGGGCAGGGTGAAGCTTTCTTT.